The rows below give T cell receptor beta chains drawn from one sample of a study of blood T cell repertoires in COVID-19. Assay: immunoSEQ multiplex PCR; the TCRdb copy retains only in-frame clones and omits some. The repertoire holds some 180,000 clones, with around 82% as singletons. The material sequenced was peripheral blood. These receptors all stem from a woman older than 75 with acute or convalescent COVID-19. Both conserved end residues are part of each CDR3. D genes are given only for firm matches. Size tells how often a clone was seen (once, few, many) or the class of an expanded clone, and some rows leave it out.

TRBD2	TRBV4-1	TRBJ2-1	-	CASSRWTSGEIRSYNEQFF	TGCGCCAGCAGCCGATGGACTAGCGGAGAAATAAGATCCTACAATGAGCAGTTCTTC
-	TRBV19	TRBJ1-1	-	CASSRHSTDTEAFF	TGTGCCAGTAGTCGGCACTCGACAGACACTGAAGCTTTCTTT
-	TRBV30	TRBJ1-3	-	CAWSVPRASGNTIYF	TGTGCCTGGAGTGTCCCCAGGGCCTCTGGAAACACCATATATTTT
-	TRBV7-2	TRBJ2-7	-	CASSLASGNYEQYF	TGTGCCAGCAGCTTAGCTAGCGGCAACTACGAGCAGTACTTC
-	TRBV3-1/TRBV3-2	TRBJ2-1	-	CASSQDRADNEQFF	TGTGCCAGCAGCCAAGACAGGGCAGACAATGAGCAGTTCTTC
TRBD1	TRBV7-6	TRBJ1-3	once	CASSLAGQQSGNTIYF	TGTGCCAGCAGCTTAGCGGGACAGCAATCTGGAAACACCATATATTTT
-	TRBV20-1	TRBJ2-1	-	CSARGLGEQFF	TGCAGTGCTAGAGGACTCGGTGAGCAGTTCTTC
TRBD1	TRBV11-3	TRBJ2-5	-	CASSFTGGAGETQYF	TGTGCCAGCAGCTTTACAGGGGGCGCGGGGGAGACCCAGTACTTC
-	TRBV5-6	TRBJ1-3	-	CASSPRTGFLSGNTIYF	TGTGCCAGCAGCCCCCGAACAGGGTTCCTCTCTGGAAACACCATATATTTT
-	TRBV5-1	TRBJ1-3	-	CASSSLTSSGNTIYF	TGCGCCAGCAGCTCTCTGACAAGCTCTGGAAACACCATATATTTT
-	TRBV6-2/TRBV6-3	TRBJ2-1	-	CASSASGGYNEQFF	TGTGCCAGCAGTGCCAGCGGAGGCTACAATGAGCAGTTCTTC
TRBD2	TRBV4-1	TRBJ2-4	-	CASSQAAGVAKNIQYF	TGCGCCAGCAGCCAAGCGGCGGGGGTAGCCAAAAACATTCAGTACTTC
-	TRBV6-5	TRBJ1-4	-	CASSHQTTNEKLFF	TGTGCCAGCAGCCATCAGACAACTAATGAAAAACTGTTTTTT
TRBD2	TRBV15	TRBJ2-5	once	CATSRDRWLAGGPGYF	TGTGCCACCAGCAGAGATCGTTGGCTAGCGGGAGGGCCCGGGTACTTC
-	TRBV9	TRBJ1-6	-	CASTGVFGSPLHF	TGTGCCAGCACCGGGGTATTTGGTTCACCCCTCCACTTT
TRBD2	TRBV6-2/TRBV6-3	TRBJ2-5	once	CASSYTKRGGPLGETQYF	TGTGCCAGCAGTTACACGAAGCGGGGGGGCCCCTTAGGAGAGACCCAGTACTTC
-	TRBV19	TRBJ2-7	-	CASSISIVYEQYF	TGTGCCAGTAGTATTTCGATAGTCTACGAGCAGTACTTC
TRBD1	TRBV9	TRBJ2-3	-	CASSGQGLTDTQYF	TGTGCCAGCTCGGGACAGGGCTTAACAGATACGCAGTATTTT
TRBD1	TRBV19	TRBJ2-1	-	CASTMTGGDLSSYNEQFF	TGTGCCAGTACAATGACAGGGGGCGACCTCAGCTCCTACAATGAGCAGTTCTTC
TRBD2	TRBV9	TRBJ2-5	-	CASTYSGGNQETQYF	TGTGCCAGCACTTATAGCGGGGGAAACCAAGAGACCCAGTACTTC
TRBD1	TRBV10-3	TRBJ1-1	-	CAITSDRGDTEAFF	TGTGCCATCACCTCCGACAGGGGAGACACTGAAGCTTTCTTT
-	TRBV11-2	TRBJ1-4	-	CASSQWTVTNEKLFF	TGTGCCAGCAGCCAATGGACAGTAACTAATGAAAAACTGTTTTTT
-	TRBV6-5	TRBJ1-6	-	CASKGGQANSPLHF	TGTGCCAGCAAGGGGGGGCAGGCGAATTCACCCCTCCACTTT
-	TRBV7-2	TRBJ1-2	-	CASSPTRGYTYGYTF	TGTGCCAGCAGCCCTACCCGGGGGTATACCTATGGCTACACCTTC
TRBD1	TRBV27	TRBJ1-5	few	CASSLGQRPSDNQPQHF	TGTGCCAGCAGTTTGGGACAGCGTCCCTCGGACAATCAGCCCCAGCATTTT
-	TRBV5-4	TRBJ2-3	once	CASSLTIGTDTQYF	TGTGCCAGCAGCCTGACAATCGGCACAGATACGCAGTATTTT
-	TRBV5-5	TRBJ2-1	-	CASSLMSFRGEQFF	TGTGCCAGCAGCTTGATGAGTTTCAGGGGTGAGCAGTTCTTC